The 12 T cell receptor beta chains given below trace back to one sample, sequenced in a study of blood T cell repertoires in COVID-19. Sequencing was performed with immunoSEQ multiplex PCR; in TCRdb, only in-frame clones are kept and a portion is missing. The data contain 250,000 or so clones, about 90% of them seen just once; the ten biggest clones take up about 1.4%. Sequenced sample: peripheral blood. These receptors originate from a woman aged 40 to 55 who had recovered from COVID-19.

The V and J genes are TRBV7-2 and TRBJ2-7; tentative D call: TRBD1 (6 bases). Trimming cost V 4 bases and J 11 bases, with 15 bases left between them. Germline loops: CDR1 SGHTA, CDR2 FQGNSA. The CDR3 runs to 12 residues. Here the CDR3 reads CASSSNRDMKYF. The CDR3 nucleotides are TGTGCCAGCAGCTCGAACCGGGACATGAAGTACTTC.

In the case of this clone: A read error is possible here, since a much larger clone lies one base away. The rearrangement uses TRBV27 and TRBJ2-7; TRBD1 matches 7 bases. V was pared by 6 bases and J by 0 bases, with 2 bases of the junction left unmatched. Germline assignment: CDR1 MNHEY and CDR2 SMNVEV (reference sequence). The CDR3 totals 13 residues. The CDR3 spells CASSHRGSYEQYF. The CDR3 nucleotides are TGTGCCAGCAGCCACAGGGGCTCCTACGAGCAGTACTTC.

This clone was seen just once. This chain uses TRBV6-5 with TRBJ1-2; 10 positions agree with TRBD1. Germline lookup yields CDR1 MNHEY and CDR2 SVGAGI. This CDR3 is 14 amino acids long. V shed 5 bases, J shed 4 bases, and the junction held 4 bases outside the gene matches. The CDR3 DNA reads TGTGCCAGCAGTACTCGGGACAGGGGCTATGGCTACACCTTC. Translating it yields CASSTRDRGYGYTF.

V gene TRBV11-2 combines with J gene TRBJ2-7; D unresolved. The germline CDR1 and CDR2 sequences are SGHAT and FQNNGV. The CDR3 consists of 11 residues. V was cut by 0 bases and J by 11 bases, with 8 bases left in between. This CDR3 is CASSLDIRKYF. CDR3 sequence (DNA): TGTGCCAGCAGCTTAGATATTAGAAAGTACTTC.

The genes are TRBV3-1 (or the pseudogene TRBV3-2) and TRBJ1-3; tentative D call: TRBD1 (5 bases). Trimming took 3 bases from V and 1 from J, leaving 13 bases between them. Germline V gene sequence: CDR1 LGHDT, CDR2 YNNKEL (reference sequence). The CDR3 runs to 16 residues. CDR3 residues: CASSQDTSFSGNTIYF. The CDR3 DNA sequence: TGTGCCAGCAGCCAGGACACTTCTTTTTCTGGAAACACCATATATTTT.

V gene TRBV5-1 combines with J gene TRBJ2-1; the match to TRBD2 covers 10 bases. V lost 0 bases and J lost 4; bases outside the gene matches: 4. This CDR3 contains 16 residues. CDR1 is SGHRS and CDR2 is YFSETQ in the germline V gene. Here the CDR3 reads CASSLAGTSEYNEQFF. DNA for the CDR3: TGCGCCAGCAGCTTGGCCGGGACTAGCGAATACAATGAGCAGTTCTTC. The full variable domain, with the rest looked up from reference TRBV5-1 and TRBJ2-1, is KAGVTQTPRYLIKTRGQQVTLSCSPISGHRSVSWYQQTPGQGLQFLFEYFSETQRNKGNFPGRFSGRQFSNSRSEMNVSTLELGDSALYLCASSLAGTSEYNEQFFGPGTRLTVL.

The V call is TRBV4-3, the J call TRBJ1-5; 8 bases fit TRBD1. Germline CDR1 LGHNA, CDR2 YSLEER. CDR3 length: 14 residues. V lost 4 bases to trimming and J lost 5 bases; unmatched junction nucleotides: 4. CDR3 sequence reads: CASSPYRGYQPQHF. In DNA form, the CDR3 reads TGCGCCAGCAGCCCTTACAGGGGGTATCAGCCCCAGCATTTT.

V gene TRBV4-3 combines with J gene TRBJ2-2, with D possibly matching TRBD1 (5 bases). V lost 0 bases and J 2 bases, leaving 13 bases between the germline ends. Germline CDR1 is LGHNA and CDR2 is YSLEER. The CDR3 runs 17 residues. In nucleotides, the CDR3 is TGCGCCAGCAGCCAAGATCTTAGCAGGGTAAACACCGGGGAGCTGTTTTTT. Residues: CASSQDLSRVNTGELFF.

The chain combines TRBV20-1 with TRBJ2-1; 12 bases match TRBD2. V lost 4 bases to trimming and J lost 16 bases; unmatched junction nucleotides: 5. CDR1 is DFQATT and CDR2 is SNEGSKA in the germline V gene (reference sequence). The CDR3 sequence is 11 residues long. CDR3 in amino acids: CSATSGGVIFF. CDR3 bases: TGCAGTGCTACTAGCGGGGGGGTAATTTTCTTC.

The CDR3 spells CASPGTGGETLHF. In nucleotides, the CDR3 is TGTGCCAGCCCTGGGACAGGGGGCGAAACCCTCCACTTT. The chain carries TRBV2 and TRBJ1-6, with 12 nucleotides matching TRBD1. The trim removed 8 bases at V and 14 bases at J, leaving 7 bases unmatched. CDR1 and CDR2 from the germline V gene are SNHLY and FYNNEI. The CDR3 covers 13 residues. Looking up the rest from reference TRBV2 and TRBJ1-6 gives the full variable domain: EPEVTQTPSHQVTQMGQEVILRCVPISNHLYFYWYRQILGQKVEFLVSFYNNEISEKSEIFDDQFSVERPDGSNFTLKIRSTKLEDSAMYFCASPGTGGETLHFGNGTRLTVT.

The chain recombines TRBV7-2 with TRBJ2-1; 8 bases match TRBD1. Germline V lookup: CDR1 SGHTA, CDR2 FQGNSA. V shed 7 bases and J 0 bases; nucleotides not matched to a gene: 5. CDR3 length equals 15 residues. CDR3 region: CASKPGTGSYNEQFF. Written as DNA, the CDR3 is TGTGCCAGCAAACCCGGGACAGGCTCCTACAATGAGCAGTTCTTC.

This chain uses TRBV19 with TRBJ1-6; D is possibly TRBD1 (6 bases). V lost 5 bases to trimming and J lost 10 bases, with 24 bases between them. Germline CDR1 reads LNHDA; CDR2 reads SQIVND (reference sequence). This CDR3 is 17 amino acids long. The CDR3 DNA follows: TGTGCCAGTAGTGCCCGGGAAGGGGGTGGTATTTTCTCACCCCTCCACTTT. It is translated as CASSAREGGGIFSPLHF.